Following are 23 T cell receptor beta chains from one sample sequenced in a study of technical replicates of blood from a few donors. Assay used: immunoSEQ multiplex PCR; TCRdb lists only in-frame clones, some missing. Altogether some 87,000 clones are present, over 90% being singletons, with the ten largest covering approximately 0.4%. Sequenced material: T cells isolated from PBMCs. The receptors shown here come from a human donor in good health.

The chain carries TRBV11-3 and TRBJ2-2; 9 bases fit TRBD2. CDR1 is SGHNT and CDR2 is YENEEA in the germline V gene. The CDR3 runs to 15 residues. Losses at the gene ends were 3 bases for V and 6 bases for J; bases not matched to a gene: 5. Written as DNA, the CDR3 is TGTGCCAGCAGCTTCGGCGGGAGGGCCGCCGGGGAGCTGTTTTTT. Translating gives CASSFGGRAAGELFF.

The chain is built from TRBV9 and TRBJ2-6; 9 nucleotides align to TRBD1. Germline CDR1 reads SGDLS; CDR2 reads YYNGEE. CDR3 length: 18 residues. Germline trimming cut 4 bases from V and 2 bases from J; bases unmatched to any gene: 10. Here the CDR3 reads CASSPGDRGLTGANVLTF. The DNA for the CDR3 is TGTGCCAGCAGCCCTGGCGACAGGGGGTTAACTGGGGCCAACGTCCTGACTTTC.

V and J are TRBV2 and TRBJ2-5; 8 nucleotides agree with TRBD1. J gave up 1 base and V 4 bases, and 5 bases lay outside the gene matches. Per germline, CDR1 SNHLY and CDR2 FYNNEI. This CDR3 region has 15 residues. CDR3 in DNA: TGTGCCAGCAGTGCCGGGACAGGATTCCAAGAGACCCAGTACTTC. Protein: CASSAGTGFQETQYF.

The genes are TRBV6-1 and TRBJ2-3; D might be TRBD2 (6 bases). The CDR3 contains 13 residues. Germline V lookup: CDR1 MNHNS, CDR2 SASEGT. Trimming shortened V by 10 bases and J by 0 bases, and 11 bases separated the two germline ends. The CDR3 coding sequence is TGTGCCACGGCCGGGACTAGCACAGATACGCAGTATTTT. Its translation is CATAGTSTDTQYF.

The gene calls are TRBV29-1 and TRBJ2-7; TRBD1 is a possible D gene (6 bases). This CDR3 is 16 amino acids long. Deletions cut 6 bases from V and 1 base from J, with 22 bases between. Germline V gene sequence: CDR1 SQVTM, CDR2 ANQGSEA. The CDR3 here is CSVQSIGQTSSYEQYF. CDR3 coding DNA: TGCAGCGTCCAAAGTATAGGACAGACATCTTCCTACGAGCAGTACTTC.

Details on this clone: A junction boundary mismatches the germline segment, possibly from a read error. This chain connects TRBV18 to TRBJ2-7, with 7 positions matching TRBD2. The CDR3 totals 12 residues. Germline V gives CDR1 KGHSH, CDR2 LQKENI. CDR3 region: CASSGGKGRGFF. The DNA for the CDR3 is TGTGCCAGCTCGGGAGGGAAGGGCCGGGGGTTCTTC.

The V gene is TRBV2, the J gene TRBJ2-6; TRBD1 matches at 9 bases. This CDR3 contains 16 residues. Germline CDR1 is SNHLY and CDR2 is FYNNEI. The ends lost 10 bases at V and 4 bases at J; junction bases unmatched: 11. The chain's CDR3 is CAIEGQGRSGANVLTF. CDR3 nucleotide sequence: TGTGCCATAGAGGGACAGGGAAGATCCGGGGCCAACGTCCTGACTTTC.

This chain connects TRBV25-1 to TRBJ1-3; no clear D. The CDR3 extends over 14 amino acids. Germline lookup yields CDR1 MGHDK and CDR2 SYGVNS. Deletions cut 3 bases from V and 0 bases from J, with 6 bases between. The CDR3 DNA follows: TGTGCCAGCAGTGACATCAGCTCTGGAAACACCATATATTTT. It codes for CASSDISSGNTIYF.

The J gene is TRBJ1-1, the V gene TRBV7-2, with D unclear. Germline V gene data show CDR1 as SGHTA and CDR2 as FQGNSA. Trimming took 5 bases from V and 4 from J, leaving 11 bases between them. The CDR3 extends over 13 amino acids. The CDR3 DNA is TGTGCCAGCAGCCCAAAAATGGCCACTGAAGCTTTCTTT. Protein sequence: CASSPKMATEAFF. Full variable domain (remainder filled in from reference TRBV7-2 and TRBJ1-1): GAGVSQSPSNKVTEKGKDVELRCDPISGHTALYWYRQSLGQGLEFLIYFQGNSAPDKSGLPSDRFSAERTGGSVSTLTIQRTQQEDSAVYLCASSPKMATEAFFGQGTRLTVV.

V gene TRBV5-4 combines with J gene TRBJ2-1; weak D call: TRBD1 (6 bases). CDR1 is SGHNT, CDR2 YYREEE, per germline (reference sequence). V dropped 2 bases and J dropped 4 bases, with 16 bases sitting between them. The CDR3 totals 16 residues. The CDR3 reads CASSFDLLGTYNEQFF. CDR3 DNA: TGTGCCAGCAGCTTCGACCTACTAGGGACATACAATGAGCAGTTCTTC.

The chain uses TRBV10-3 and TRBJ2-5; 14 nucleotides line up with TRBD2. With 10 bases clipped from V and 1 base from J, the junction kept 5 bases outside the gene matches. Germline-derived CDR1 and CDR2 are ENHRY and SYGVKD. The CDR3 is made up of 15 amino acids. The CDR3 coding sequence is TGTGCCAGCCGGACTAGCGGGAGGCCCCAAGAGACCCAGTACTTC. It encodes CASRTSGRPQETQYF.

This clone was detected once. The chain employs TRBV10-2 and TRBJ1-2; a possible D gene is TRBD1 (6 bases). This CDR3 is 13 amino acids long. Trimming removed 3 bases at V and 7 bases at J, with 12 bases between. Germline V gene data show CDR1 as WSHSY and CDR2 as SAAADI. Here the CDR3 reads CASSEQGSGGYTF. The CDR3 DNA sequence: TGCGCCAGCAGTGAACAGGGTTCGGGTGGCTACACCTTC.

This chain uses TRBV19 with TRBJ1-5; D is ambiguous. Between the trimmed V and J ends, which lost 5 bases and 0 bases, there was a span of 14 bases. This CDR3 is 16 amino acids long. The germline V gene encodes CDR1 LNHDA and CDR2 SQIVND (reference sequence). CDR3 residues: CASSVIGSNSNQPQHF. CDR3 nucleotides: TGTGCCAGTAGTGTTATAGGGAGTAATAGCAATCAGCCCCAGCATTTT.

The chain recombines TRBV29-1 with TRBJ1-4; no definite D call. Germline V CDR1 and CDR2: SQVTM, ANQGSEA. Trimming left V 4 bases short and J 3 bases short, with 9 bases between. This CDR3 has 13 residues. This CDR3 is CSVGRNPNEKLFF. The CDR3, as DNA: TGCAGCGTTGGGCGGAACCCTAATGAAAAACTGTTTTTT.

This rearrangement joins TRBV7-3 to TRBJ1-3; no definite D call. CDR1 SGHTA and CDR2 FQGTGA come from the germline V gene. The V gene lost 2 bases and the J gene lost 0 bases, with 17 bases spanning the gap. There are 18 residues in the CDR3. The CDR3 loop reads CASSLLLGTASSGNTIYF. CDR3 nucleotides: TGTGCCAGCAGCTTACTCTTAGGAACAGCCAGCTCTGGAAACACCATATATTTT.

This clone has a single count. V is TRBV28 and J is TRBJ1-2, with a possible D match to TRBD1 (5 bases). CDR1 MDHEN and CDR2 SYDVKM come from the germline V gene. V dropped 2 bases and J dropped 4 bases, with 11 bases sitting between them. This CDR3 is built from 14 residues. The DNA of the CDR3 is TGTGCCAGCAGTTTACAGGGCTCATCCTATGGCTACACCTTC. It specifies CASSLQGSSYGYTF.

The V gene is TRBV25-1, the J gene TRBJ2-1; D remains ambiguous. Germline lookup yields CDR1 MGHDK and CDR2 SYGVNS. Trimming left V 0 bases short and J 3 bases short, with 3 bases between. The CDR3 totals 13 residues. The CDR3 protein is CASSEYGYNEQFF. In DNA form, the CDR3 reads TGTGCCAGCAGTGAATACGGCTACAATGAGCAGTTCTTC. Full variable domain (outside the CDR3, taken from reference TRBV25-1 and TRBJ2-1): EADIYQTPRYLVIGTGKKITLECSQTMGHDKMYWYQQDPGMELHLIHYSYGVNSTEKGDLSSESTVSRIRTEHFPLTLESARPSHTSQYLCASSEYGYNEQFFGPGTRLTVL.

The CDR3 coding sequence is TGTGCCAGCAGCTTAGAGTCAGGGCGGGCTTTCTTT. Protein: CASSLESGRAFF. The chain employs TRBV7-2 and TRBJ1-1; possibly TRBD1 for D (5 bases). Germline CDR1 and CDR2: SGHTA and FQGNSA. Deletions cut 1 base from V and 11 bases from J, with 11 bases between. The CDR3 totals 12 residues. Filled out from reference TRBV7-2 and TRBJ1-1, the complete variable domain reads GAGVSQSPSNKVTEKGKDVELRCDPISGHTALYWYRQSLGQGLEFLIYFQGNSAPDKSGLPSDRFSAERTGGSVSTLTIQRTQQEDSAVYLCASSLESGRAFFGQGTRLTVV.

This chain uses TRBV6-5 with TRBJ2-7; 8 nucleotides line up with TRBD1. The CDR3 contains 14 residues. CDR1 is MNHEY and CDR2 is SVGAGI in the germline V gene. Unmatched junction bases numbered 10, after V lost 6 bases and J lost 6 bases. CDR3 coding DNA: TGTGCCAGCAGCGGACAGGGACCCTCGGGCGAGCAGTACTTC. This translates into CASSGQGPSGEQYF.

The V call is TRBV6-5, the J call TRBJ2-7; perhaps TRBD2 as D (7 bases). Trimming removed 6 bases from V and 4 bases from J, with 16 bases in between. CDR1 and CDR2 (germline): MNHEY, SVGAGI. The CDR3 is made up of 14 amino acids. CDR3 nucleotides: TGTGCCAGCAGCCCCCGCGGGGGCCGGTACGAGCAGTACTTC. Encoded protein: CASSPRGGRYEQYF.

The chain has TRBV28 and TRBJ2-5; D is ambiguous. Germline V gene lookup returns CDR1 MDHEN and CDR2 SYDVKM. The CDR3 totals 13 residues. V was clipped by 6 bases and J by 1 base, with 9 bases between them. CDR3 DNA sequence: TGTGCCAGCAGCCTCGAGGTCCAAGAGACCCAGTACTTC. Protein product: CASSLEVQETQYF.

CDR3 residues: CASNADYPEGEQFF. The CDR3 DNA sequence: TGTGCCAGCAACGCCGACTACCCTGAGGGTGAGCAGTTCTTC. The rearrangement joins TRBV7-3 to TRBJ2-1; D might be TRBD2 (5 bases). There are 14 residues in the CDR3. V lost 7 bases and J 9 bases, leaving 19 bases between the germline ends. The germline CDR1 and CDR2 sequences are SGHTA and FQGTGA. The whole variable domain, filled in from reference TRBV7-3 and TRBJ2-1, reads GAGVSQTPSNKVTEKGKYVELRCDPISGHTALYWYRQSLGQGPEFLIYFQGTGAADDSGLPNDRFFAVRPEGSVSTLKIQRTERGDSAVYLCASNADYPEGEQFFGPGTRLTVL.

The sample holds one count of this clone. The CDR3 DNA is TGTGCCAGCAGCTATGGGGCTAGCGCAGATACGCAGTATTTT. This sequence encodes CASSYGASADTQYF. The chain joins TRBV11-1 to TRBJ2-3, with a possible D match to TRBD2 (6 bases). There are 14 residues in the CDR3. Germline V CDR1 and CDR2: SGHAT, FQDESV (reference sequence). V shed 4 bases and J shed 4 bases, with 12 bases lying between them.